This T cell receptor (beta chain) was sequenced in a study of blood T cell repertoires in COVID-19. Study overall: Acute and convalescent COVID-19 samples came from the United States, Italy and Spain. PBMCs, B-cell-depleted T cells, or T cells were the source of the cDNA or gDNA that made up the material.

In the original workflow: Amplified reference gene primers provided the basis for estimating nucleated cell counts. The assay was immunoSEQ multiplex PCR, and TCRdb's table has in-frame clones only and misses some. V, J and clone size are taken as reported in that table, and D and trimming were inferred from the DNA itself. Counted here are about 190,000 clones, 70% to 85% occurring once; the ten biggest clones make up roughly 13%. The source is a man aged 50-59 years who had recovered from COVID-19. Sequences were obtained from peripheral blood.

The CDR3 region is CAIENSDRVRTGELFF. CDR3 nucleotides: TGTGCCATCGAAAACTCGGACAGGGTGAGAACCGGGGAGCTGTTTTTT. The chain combines TRBV28 with TRBJ2-2; 8 bases fit TRBD1. J gave up 5 bases and V 10 bases, and 15 bases lay outside the gene matches. The CDR3 runs 16 residues. From germline, CDR1 is MDHEN and CDR2 SYDVKM.